The rows below give T cell receptor beta chains drawn from one sample of a study of blood T cell repertoires in COVID-19. The method was immunoSEQ multiplex PCR; TCRdb's version includes in-frame clones alone and lacks a portion of them. Here the sample spans approximately 200,000 clones, roughly 88% being singletons. Sequencing was carried out using PBMCs or T cells enriched from blood (not recorded which). The receptor source for this set is a woman aged 25 to 39 who had been exposed to COVID-19. Both conserved end residues are part of each CDR3. D genes are given only for firm matches. The listing skips clone size in some rows; elsewhere it reads once, few, many or a size class.

V: TRBV7-7; size: -; J: TRBJ2-1; D: TRBD2; CDR3: CASSRGLAGVGNEQFF; DNA: TGTGCTAGCAGCCGGGGACTAGCGGGAGTGGGGAATGAGCAGTTCTTC
V: TRBV4-1; size: -; J: TRBJ2-1; D: -; CDR3: CASSQEPPGWPHNEQFF; DNA: TGCGCCAGCAGCCAAGAGCCCCCAGGGTGGCCACACAATGAGCAGTTCTTC
V: TRBV7-3; size: few; J: TRBJ1-1; D: TRBD1; CDR3: CASSPGGPEAFF; DNA: TGTGCCAGCAGCCCAGGGGGCCCTGAAGCTTTCTTT
V: TRBV7-8; size: -; J: TRBJ1-5; D: -; CDR3: CASSLGRGSNQPQHF; DNA: TGTGCCAGCAGCTTAGGAAGGGGGAGCAATCAGCCCCAGCATTTT
V: TRBV11-2; size: -; J: TRBJ2-1; D: TRBD2; CDR3: CASSPRGSQQFF; DNA: TGTGCCAGCAGCCCTCGCGGGAGTCAGCAGTTCTTC
V: TRBV6-5; size: once; J: TRBJ1-2; D: -; CDR3: CASSYSLTAGYGYTF; DNA: TGTGCCAGCAGTTACTCGCTAACAGCAGGCTATGGCTACACCTTC
V: TRBV6-5; size: once; J: TRBJ1-1; D: -; CDR3: CASSSSMNTEAFF; DNA: TGTGCCAGCAGTTCTAGCATGAACACTGAAGCTTTCTTT
V: TRBV6-2/TRBV6-3; size: -; J: TRBJ1-1; D: -; CDR3: CASSRGMNTEAFF; DNA: TGTGCCAGCAGTCGGGGGATGAATACTGAAGCTTTCTTT
V: TRBV5-4; size: -; J: TRBJ2-5; D: -; CDR3: CASSLSGYQETQYF; DNA: TGTGCCAGCAGCTTGAGCGGGTACCAAGAGACCCAGTACTTC
V: TRBV3-1/TRBV3-2; size: -; J: TRBJ2-7; D: -; CDR3: CASSQGPTSEQYF; DNA: TGTGCCAGCAGCCAAGGGCCAACTAGCGAGCAGTACTTC
V: TRBV7-2; size: once; J: TRBJ2-3; D: -; CDR3: CASSFQTSTDTQYF; DNA: TGTGCCAGCAGTTTTCAGACTAGCACAGATACGCAGTATTTT
V: TRBV6-5; size: -; J: TRBJ2-2; D: -; CDR3: CASSYSIGENTGELFF; DNA: TGTGCCAGCAGTTACTCGATCGGGGAGAACACCGGGGAGCTGTTTTTT
V: TRBV27; size: -; J: TRBJ2-1; D: TRBD2; CDR3: CASSTGTINEQFF; DNA: TGTGCCAGCAGTACCGGGACTATCAATGAGCAGTTCTTC
V: TRBV2; size: -; J: TRBJ1-5; D: -; CDR3: CASSEEGGQPQHF; DNA: TGTGCCAGCAGTGAGGAGGGCGGTCAGCCCCAGCATTTT
V: TRBV6-2/TRBV6-3; size: -; J: TRBJ2-1; D: TRBD2; CDR3: CASSGKAGGEQFF; DNA: TGTGCCAGCAGTGGAAAAGCGGGAGGTGAGCAGTTCTTC
V: TRBV11-3; size: -; J: TRBJ2-1; D: TRBD2; CDR3: CASSFCGRGQFF; DNA: TGTGCCAGCAGCTTTTGCGGGAGGGGGCAGTTCTTC
V: TRBV18; size: -; J: TRBJ1-1; D: -; CDR3: CASGGRRNTEAFF; DNA: TGTGCCAGTGGAGGACGGAGGAACACTGAAGCTTTCTTT
V: TRBV11-2; size: -; J: TRBJ2-5; D: TRBD1; CDR3: CASSLGGTAQETQYF; DNA: TGTGCCAGCAGCTTAGGAGGGACAGCCCAAGAGACCCAGTACTTC
V: TRBV15; size: -; J: TRBJ1-2; D: TRBD1; CDR3: CATSIHGGQTFYGYTF; DNA: TGTGCCACCAGCATCCACGGGGGACAGACATTCTATGGCTACACCTTC
V: TRBV15; size: -; J: TRBJ1-2; D: -; CDR3: CATSGGQNYGYTF; DNA: TGTGCCACCAGCGGCGGACAGAACTATGGCTACACCTTC
V: TRBV29-1; size: once; J: TRBJ2-3; D: TRBD1; CDR3: CSVERGRGPTDTQYF; DNA: TGCAGCGTTGAACGCGGCAGGGGGCCGACAGATACGCAGTATTTT
V: TRBV12-5; size: -; J: TRBJ2-2; D: -; CDR3: CASGLFTNTGELFF; DNA: TGTGCTAGTGGTTTGTTTACTAACACCGGGGAGCTGTTTTTT
V: TRBV10-1; size: -; J: TRBJ2-3; D: TRBD2; CDR3: CASSESFFSGRDTQYF; DNA: TGCGCCAGCAGTGAGTCGTTTTTTAGCGGGAGAGATACGCAGTATTTT
V: TRBV6-5; size: -; J: TRBJ2-2; D: -; CDR3: CASSRTAANTGELFF; DNA: TGTGCCAGCAGCCGGACAGCCGCGAACACCGGGGAGCTGTTTTTT
V: TRBV7-6; size: -; J: TRBJ1-2; D: TRBD1; CDR3: CASSLARDRGKTF; DNA: TGTGCCAGCAGCTTAGCCCGGGACAGGGGGAAAACCTTC
V: TRBV6-5; size: -; J: TRBJ2-1; D: -; CDR3: CASSYSENYNEQFF; DNA: TGTGCCAGCAGTTACTCAGAGAACTACAATGAGCAGTTCTTC
V: TRBV30; size: -; J: TRBJ2-7; D: -; CDR3: CAWSVGGEQYF; DNA: TGTGCCTGGAGTGTAGGGGGCGAGCAGTACTTC
V: TRBV9; size: once; J: TRBJ1-1; D: TRBD1; CDR3: CASSVTGAGGTEAFF; DNA: TGTGCCAGCAGCGTTACAGGGGCCGGGGGCACTGAAGCTTTCTTT
V: TRBV14; size: -; J: TRBJ2-1; D: TRBD2; CDR3: CASSLLSGMYNEQFF; DNA: TGTGCCAGCAGCCTCCTTAGCGGGATGTACAATGAGCAGTTCTTC
V: TRBV3-1/TRBV3-2; size: -; J: TRBJ2-1; D: TRBD2; CDR3: CASSPYSGRAFGEQFF; DNA: TGTGCCAGCAGCCCCTATAGCGGGAGGGCCTTCGGTGAGCAGTTCTTC
V: TRBV5-1; size: few; J: TRBJ2-2; D: TRBD1; CDR3: CASSPGGASGELFF; DNA: TGCGCCAGCAGCCCAGGGGGCGCAAGCGGGGAGCTGTTTTTT
V: TRBV25-1; size: -; J: TRBJ2-7; D: -; CDR3: CASSEAGRRTYEQYF; DNA: TGTGCCAGCAGTGAGGCAGGGCGGCGTACCTACGAGCAGTACTTC
V: TRBV28; size: -; J: TRBJ1-3; D: -; CDR3: CASRGAGEENTIYF; DNA: TGTGCCAGTCGGGGCGCAGGGGAAGAAAACACCATATATTTT
V: TRBV5-4; size: -; J: TRBJ2-3; D: TRBD1; CDR3: CASSFPDRGTDTQYF; DNA: TGTGCCAGCAGCTTCCCGGACAGGGGCACAGATACGCAGTATTTT
V: TRBV6-2/TRBV6-3; size: -; J: TRBJ2-1; D: TRBD2; CDR3: CASSRLAGGPWDEQFF; DNA: TGTGCCAGCAGCCGACTAGCGGGAGGGCCCTGGGATGAGCAGTTCTTC
V: TRBV5-6; size: -; J: TRBJ1-2; D: -; CDR3: CASLTDSLPNYGYTF; DNA: TGTGCCAGCTTAACGGACAGCTTACCTAACTATGGCTACACCTTC
V: TRBV19; size: -; J: TRBJ2-3; D: TRBD2; CDR3: CASSLIRRAGGPTDTQYF; DNA: TGTGCCAGTAGCCTTATTAGAAGAGCGGGAGGGCCCACAGATACGCAGTATTTT
V: TRBV30; size: -; J: TRBJ1-6; D: -; CDR3: CAWSGRGNSPLHF; DNA: TGTGCCTGGAGTGGTAGGGGTAATTCACCCCTCCACTTT
V: TRBV12-5; size: -; J: TRBJ2-7; D: -; CDR3: CASGLESVYEQYF; DNA: TGTGCTAGTGGTTTGGAGTCAGTATACGAGCAGTACTTC
V: TRBV19; size: -; J: TRBJ1-1; D: -; CDR3: CASSILQGRGTEAFF; DNA: TGTGCCAGTAGTATACTTCAGGGTCGAGGAACTGAAGCTTTCTTT
V: TRBV25-1; size: -; J: TRBJ1-5; D: -; CDR3: CARGGPSNQPQHF; DNA: TGTGCCAGGGGGGGGCCTAGCAATCAGCCCCAGCATTTT
V: TRBV3-1/TRBV3-2; size: -; J: TRBJ1-2; D: TRBD1; CDR3: CASSQNYRGRDYGYTF; DNA: TGTGCCAGCAGCCAGAACTACAGGGGGCGCGACTATGGCTACACCTTC
V: TRBV3-1/TRBV3-2; size: -; J: TRBJ1-1; D: TRBD1; CDR3: CASSTGTGFAEAFF; DNA: TGTGCCAGCAGCACTGGGACAGGGTTTGCTGAAGCTTTCTTT
V: TRBV12-5; size: few; J: TRBJ2-5; D: TRBD2; CDR3: CASGSQAGASETQYF; DNA: TGTGCTAGTGGTTCCCAGGCGGGAGCTTCGGAGACCCAGTACTTC
V: TRBV27; size: -; J: TRBJ1-6; D: TRBD1; CDR3: CASSYRDRGNSPLHF; DNA: TGTGCCAGCAGTTACCGGGACAGGGGGAATTCACCCCTCCACTTT
V: TRBV3-1/TRBV3-2; size: -; J: TRBJ1-5; D: -; CDR3: CASSLGGGWSNQPQHF; DNA: TGTGCCAGCAGCCTCGGCGGGGGTTGGTCGAATCAGCCCCAGCATTTT
V: TRBV6-2/TRBV6-3; size: -; J: TRBJ2-1; D: TRBD2; CDR3: CASSYLGQLAGGYNEQFF; DNA: TGTGCCAGCAGTTACTTGGGACAGCTAGCGGGAGGGTACAATGAGCAGTTCTTC
V: TRBV6-5; size: -; J: TRBJ1-5; D: -; CDR3: CASSGGSGLQPQHF; DNA: TGTGCCAGCTCGGGGGGTTCGGGGTTACAGCCCCAGCATTTT